The 9 T cell receptor beta chains listed next were all sequenced from one sample in a study of PD-1 blockade in classical Hodgkin lymphoma. The repertoire was sequenced with immunoSEQ multiplex PCR; TCRdb's copy has only in-frame clones and lacks some. The sample lists 7,500 to 8,500 clones; 85% to 90% were seen once. All the patients suffered relapse after autologous stem cell transplantation, and brentuximab vedotin exposure differed. Negative selection with magnets was how CD8+ T cells were isolated from the thawed PBMCs. The sample was CD8+ T cells from blood, taken at baseline. Receptors were obtained from a human donor with classical Hodgkin lymphoma.

The rearrangement links TRBV7-3 to TRBJ1-2; unclear D gene. V lost 0 bases and J 1 base, leaving 9 bases between the germline ends. CDR3 size: 15 residues. Germline lookup yields CDR1 SGHTA and CDR2 FQGTGA. This CDR3 reads CASSLTPSGNYGYTF. The CDR3 DNA follows: TGTGCCAGCAGCTTAACCCCCTCGGGTAACTATGGCTACACCTTC. Supplemented by reference TRBV7-3 and TRBJ1-2, the full variable domain reads GAGVSQTPSNKVTEKGKYVELRCDPISGHTALYWYRQSLGQGPEFLIYFQGTGAADDSGLPNDRFFAVRPEGSVSTLKIQRTERGDSAVYLCASSLTPSGNYGYTFGSGTRLTVV.

This rearrangement joins TRBV7-9 to TRBJ1-5; TRBD1 matches 11 bases. The V segment lost 5 bases and the J segment 6 bases; nucleotides outside the gene matches: 6. This CDR3 region has 15 residues. Germline values: CDR1 SEHNR, CDR2 FQNEAQ (reference sequence). In DNA, the CDR3 is TGTGCCAGCAGCCCCGGACAGGGGGCGGCTCAGCCCCAGCATTTT. Protein sequence: CASSPGQGAAQPQHF.

The chain is built from TRBV5-8 and TRBJ1-3, with 7 bases that match TRBD1. V gave up 1 base and J gave up 3 bases; unmatched junction bases: 7. Looked up from germline, CDR1 is SGHTS and CDR2 is YDEGEE. This CDR3 is built from 16 residues. CDR3 sequence: CASSLTPGGSGNTIYF. The CDR3 nucleotides read TGTGCCAGCAGCTTGACCCCAGGGGGTAGTGGAAACACCATATATTTT.

The chain has TRBV28 and TRBJ2-7; D ambiguous. CDR1 and CDR2 from the germline V gene are MDHEN and SYDVKM. CDR3 length: 17 residues. Trimming removed 7 bases at V and 4 bases at J, with 26 bases between. This chain's CDR3 is CASTTTRPAIIQYEQYF. CDR3 coding DNA: TGTGCCAGCACCACCACCCGTCCAGCCATTATCCAATACGAGCAGTACTTC.

The DNA of the CDR3 is TGCGCCAGCAGTCCGGGGAGGTACGAGCAGTACTTC. It specifies CASSPGRYEQYF. This chain joins TRBV10-2 and TRBJ2-7; weak D call: TRBD2 (6 bases). Trimming shortened V by 5 bases and J by 4 bases, and 9 bases separated the two germline ends. The CDR3 loop spans 12 amino acids. From germline, CDR1 is WSHSY and CDR2 SAAADI.

The rearrangement uses TRBV19 and TRBJ2-1; D is undetermined. The CDR3 covers 15 residues. Germline CDR1 and CDR2: LNHDA and SQIVND (reference sequence). The ends were cut back, 3 bases at V and 7 bases at J, with 16 bases in the middle. The CDR3 DNA reads as TGTGCCAGTAGTATCGGGTCCACTCCCGAGAATGAGCAGTTCTTC. Residues: CASSIGSTPENEQFF.

The chain recombines TRBV7-3 with TRBJ2-1, with 9 positions matching TRBD1. There are 14 residues in the CDR3. V gave up 4 bases and J gave up 4 bases; unmatched junction bases: 2. Germline CDR1 SGHTA, CDR2 FQGTGA. The CDR3 reads CASSSGTGYNEQFF. CDR3 in DNA: TGTGCCAGCAGCTCTGGGACAGGGTACAATGAGCAGTTCTTC.

J is TRBJ2-1 and V is TRBV6-1, with a weak D call TRBD1 (5 bases). Trimming removed 4 bases at V and 8 bases at J, with 21 bases between. The length of the CDR3 is 16 residues. Germline V gives CDR1 MNHNS, CDR2 SASEGT. CDR3 loop: CASSAKGRRQLDEQFF. CDR3 nucleotide sequence: TGTGCCAGCAGTGCTAAGGGCCGACGACAGCTCGATGAGCAGTTCTTC.

This clone was seen just once. The chain is built from TRBV19 and TRBJ1-2; 7 nucleotides agree with TRBD1. The CDR3 is made up of 14 amino acids. Germline V CDR1 and CDR2: LNHDA, SQIVND (reference sequence). The V segment lost 5 bases and the J segment 7 bases; nucleotides outside the gene matches: 10. CDR3 protein: CASSWQGVNFGYTF. As DNA, the CDR3 is TGTGCCAGTAGTTGGCAGGGGGTTAATTTTGGCTACACCTTC.